This T cell receptor (beta chain) was recorded in a study of blood T cell repertoires in COVID-19. Study information: Acute-phase and convalescent COVID-19 samples originated in the United States, Italy and Spain. T cells, B-cell-depleted T cells, or PBMCs supplied cDNA or gDNA.

CDR1 is SGHTA, CDR2 FQGNSA, per germline. CDR3 length equals 19 residues. The V and J ends lost 3 bases and 2 bases, in that order; junction bases with no gene match: 16. Sequencing was performed with immunoSEQ multiplex PCR; in TCRdb, only in-frame clones are kept and a portion is missing. This sample carries approximately 500,000 clones, approximately 87% of them seen once, and the ten largest clones take 1.8%. Allocation to cohorts depended on clinical history reported by the participants. Donors in Cohort 3 counted as recovered after two negative PCRs, clearance, or symptom resolution. This TCR was sampled from a woman between 40 and 55 years old who had recovered from COVID-19. The chain combines TRBV7-2 with TRBJ2-7, with 10 bases that match TRBD1. Material: PBMCs or T cells enriched from blood (not recorded which). The CDR3 DNA is TGTGCCAGCAGCTTGAGGGACAGGGGACGACGACCCGACCCCTACGAGCAGTACTTC. Its protein product is CASSLRDRGRRPDPYEQYF. Full variable domain (outside the CDR3, taken from reference TRBV7-2 and TRBJ2-7): GAGVSQSPSNKVTEKGKDVELRCDPISGHTALYWYRQSLGQGLEFLIYFQGNSAPDKSGLPSDRFSAERTGGSVSTLTIQRTQQEDSAVYLCASSLRDRGRRPDPYEQYFGPGTRLTVT.